This entry features one T cell receptor beta chain sequence. This clone appeared many times. Its antigen is unknown. The read is 3 residues too short to cover the CDR3 end, so that end is filled in from the germline J gene. Equivalent amounts of genomic DNA from CVID and control samples were used as sequencing input. For every sample, a 60 bp segment covering the rearranged TCRbeta CDR3 region was amplified and then sequenced. TCRbeta amplification used the immunoSEQ assay, a bias-corrected multiplex PCR with high-throughput sequencing. The original pipeline was this. Every unique nucleotide sequence was considered a clone and was annotated with V, D and J genes, copy number and frequency. Sequences were labeled productive if in frame, and non-productive if out of frame or containing stop codons. As previously described, clonality was calculated on the basis of Shannon's entropy. The predicted amino acid sequences of productive clones were used to derive the mean CDR3 Kyte-Doolittle hydropathy. Using the R hclust function, scaled V gene usage was clustered hierarchically with Manhattan distance and complete linkage. Clone sharing by CDR3 amino acid sequence was assessed by resampling 12 repertoires per group over 100 rounds. The repertoires were searched for 70 published EBV-specific and 245 published CMV-specific TCRbeta sequences. A couple of CVID samples that yielded fewer than 10,000 sequences were excluded from the analysis, so approximately 38 CVID repertoires were retained. TCRdb re-hosts the immuneACCESS table, in-frame sequences only. Its copies lack some clones; in the studies checked, an unresolved V gene accounts for under half of them, and the cause for the rest is not known. V, J and clone size derive from that table, while D and trimming were established from the DNA sequence. The table for this sample lists about 37,000 clones, none of them counted only once. Together, the top ten hold about 1% of the sample.

This sample stems from a study of T cell clonality in common variable immunodeficiency (dated by TCRdb to the mid-2010s). Overall study outcomes, separate from this receptor: Fewer deletions and N-nucleotide insertions were reportedly observed in CVID TCRbeta sequences, and highly modified clones with 13 or more V deletions were reportedly absent from CVID TCRbeta sequences. TCRbeta clonality was higher in CVID subjects than in healthy controls (t-test p = 0.018), and the increase was most characteristic of about a third of subjects. Fewer TCRbeta clones were shared among CVID subjects than among healthy controls (p < 0.0001). The authors noted that sequencing repertoires of T cell subpopulations would be needed to clarify what caused the increased clonality in CVID. Differences among patients in the CVID cohort limited the correlations between repertoire features and clinical complications. Even though DNA input was equal, the average per sample came to about 81,820 unique sequences for controls compared with 25,000 to 40,000 for CVID samples.

Its CDR3 holds 15 amino acids, cysteine through phenylalanine. The DNA has 36 bases, all within the CDR3, and is read from base 1. The V end loses 2 bases and the J end loses 5 bases, and a stretch of 19 bases separates them. For CDR1 and CDR2, the germline V gene (reference sequence) lists GTSNPN and SVGIG. Predominantly Caucasian heritage was noted among both the CVID patients and the healthy controls. Heparinized peripheral whole blood samples of about 5 to 8 ml were collected from each donor. Genomic DNA from adults with common variable immune deficiency (CVID) and from healthy adult controls was used for sequencing of TCRbeta CDR3 repertoires. The control group comprised roughly 22 healthy adult volunteers, around 12 female and around ten male, aged about 23 to 70 years with a mean age of approximately 31. Diluted blood was density-centrifuged over Hypaque 1077 or Ficoll-Paque to isolate peripheral blood mononuclear cells. Unsorted mononuclear cells served as the source of genomic DNA, which was extracted either by Qiagen column purification or by a centrifugation-based method.

In this chain, TRBV30 is recombined with TRBJ2-7, with the D gene not clear enough to name. This clonotype was sampled from a person aged 18 to 75 in good health. Specimen: peripheral blood mononuclear cells. The part of the CDR3 DNA that was read is TGTGCCTGGAGTAAAGGCCGTTTAATTACCCACGAG. Translated, it reads CAWSKGRLITHE. The complete CDR3 sequence is CAWSKGRLITHEQYF.